The 32 T cell receptor beta chains in this list originate from one sample, sequenced in a study of vaccination effects on CD4 cells after COVID-19. The antigens of these receptors remain unknown. In the ViraFEST assay, antigen-specific CD4+ clonotypes were identified by expansion after peptide-pool stimulation. Upon completion of more than eight days in culture, CD4+ T cells were isolated. All vaccine recipients tested negative for nucleocapsid antibodies and had never contracted SARS-CoV-2 infection. Sequenced by immunoSEQ multiplex PCR; TCRdb stores in-frame clones only, minus some. The data hold under 25,000 clones, with about three quarters observed a single time. Here the sequenced sample was CD4+ T cells from PBMCs cultured with SARS-CoV-2 spike peptides, taken before COVID-19 vaccination. Every receptor here comes from a human donor who received a COVID-19 vaccine.

The rearrangement uses TRBV3-1 (or the pseudogene TRBV3-2) and TRBJ1-1, with 7 bases identical to TRBD1. After removal of 0 bases from V and 11 bases from J, the junction contained 3 bases not matched to a gene. Germline values: CDR1 LGHDT, CDR2 YNNKEL (reference sequence). This CDR3 has 12 amino acids. The CDR3 sequence: CASSQETGHAFF. The CDR3 DNA is TGTGCCAGCAGCCAAGAGACAGGGCACGCTTTCTTT.

The chain combines TRBV5-8 with TRBJ2-2; D perhaps matches TRBD2 (7 bases). The germline gives CDR1 SGHTS, CDR2 YDEGEE. This CDR3 is built from 16 residues. V dropped 5 bases and J dropped 0 bases, with 14 bases sitting between them. The CDR3, as DNA: TGTGCCAGCAGTTCCTGGGGGGGGCCGAACACCGGGGAGCTGTTTTTT. This codes for CASSSWGGPNTGELFF.

This chain links TRBV9 with TRBJ2-5, with a tentative D call TRBD1 (5 bases). In germline, CDR1 is SGDLS, CDR2 YYNGEE. The CDR3 sequence is 14 residues long. The V gene lost 3 bases and the J gene lost 5 bases, with 14 bases spanning the gap. The CDR3 spells CASSGKQGRETQYF. CDR3 bases: TGTGCCAGCAGCGGCAAGCAGGGTCGGGAGACCCAGTACTTC.

J is TRBJ2-5 and V is TRBV10-3, with 7 nucleotides matching TRBD2. V was clipped by 6 bases and J by 0 bases; unmatched bases: 4. Germline V gives CDR1 ENHRY, CDR2 SYGVKD. This CDR3 comprises 14 residues. The CDR3, as DNA: TGTGCCATCAGGCAGACTAGCAACCAAGAGACCCAGTACTTC. It codes for CAIRQTSNQETQYF.

This sequence joins TRBV7-2 and TRBJ1-1, with 7 bases aligning to TRBD1. Trimming removed 4 bases from V and 5 bases from J; junction bases left unmatched: 13. CDR3 length: 16 amino acids. The germline gives CDR1 SGHTA, CDR2 FQGNSA. The CDR3 here is CASSSRWGRGRTEAFF. In DNA, the CDR3 is TGTGCCAGCAGCTCCCGATGGGGCAGGGGGAGAACTGAAGCTTTCTTT.

The CDR3 DNA follows: TGTGCCAGCAGTTCGGGGGGGGCTTACAATGAGCAGTTCTTC. Translating gives CASSSGGAYNEQFF. The J gene is TRBJ2-1, the V gene TRBV27, with 8 positions matching TRBD2. CDR1 is MNHEY, CDR2 SMNVEV, per germline (reference sequence). This CDR3 contains 14 residues. J lost 4 bases, V lost 4 bases, and 3 bases had no gene match.

The chain combines TRBV2 with TRBJ1-2; 9 bases are shared with TRBD1. The germline CDR1 and CDR2 sequences are SNHLY and FYNNEI. The V gene end was trimmed by 7 bases and the J gene end by 5 bases; junction bases not matched to a gene: 8. This CDR3 contains 14 residues. The CDR3 protein is CASNDRGLPYGYTF. DNA of the CDR3: TGTGCCAGCAACGACAGGGGGTTACCGTATGGCTACACCTTC.

This sequence joins TRBV19 and TRBJ2-4; TRBD2 matches at 8 bases. Germline CDR1 LNHDA, CDR2 SQIVND (reference sequence). CDR3 length equals 17 residues. Unmatched junction bases numbered 16, after V lost 6 bases and J lost 6 bases. The CDR3 DNA sequence: TGTGCCAGTAGCTACATGGCGGCGGGAGGCTATGGAAACATTCAGTACTTC. Translation: CASSYMAAGGYGNIQYF.

This sequence joins TRBV9 and TRBJ1-6; TRBD1 matches 8 bases. This CDR3 spans 15 amino acids. CDR1 is SGDLS and CDR2 is YYNGEE in the germline V gene. V trimming: 3 bases; J trimming: 10 bases; junction bases outside the gene matches: 9. CDR3 DNA: TGTGCCAGCAGCGCGTCGACAGGGGTTAGGTCACCCCTCCACTTT. Translation gives CASSASTGVRSPLHF. Based on the CDR3 plus reference TRBV9 and TRBJ1-6, the full variable domain is DSGVTQTPKHLITATGQRVTLRCSPRSGDLSVYWYQQSLDQGLQFLIQYYNGEERAKGNILERFSAQQFPDLHSELNLSSLELGDSALYFCASSASTGVRSPLHFGNGTRLTVT.

This chain connects TRBV5-1 to TRBJ2-3; possibly TRBD2 for D (7 bases). The CDR3 runs to 15 residues. Trimming stripped 2 bases from V and 2 bases from J, with 12 bases between. CDR1 and CDR2 (germline): SGHRS, YFSETQ. The CDR3 bases are TGCGCCAGCAGCTTAGGGGGGGCCTACACAGATACGCAGTATTTT. This translates into CASSLGGAYTDTQYF.

The chain has TRBV6-5 and TRBJ2-7; 8 nucleotides line up with TRBD1. Per germline, CDR1 MNHEY and CDR2 SVGAGI. CDR3 size: 16 residues. V dropped 0 bases and J dropped 6; count of bases not matched to a gene: 10. For the CDR3, the DNA is TGTGCCAGCAGTTACTCCGACAGGGGCGGCAATGGCGAGCAGTACTTC. Amino acid sequence: CASSYSDRGGNGEQYF.

The gene calls are TRBV18 and TRBJ2-6; 7 nucleotides line up with TRBD1. The CDR3 length is 17 residues. Unmatched junction bases numbered 7, after V lost 2 bases and J lost 3 bases. Per the germline V gene, CDR1 is KGHSH and CDR2 is LQKENI. The CDR3 here is CASSPRRQGGGANVLTF. In nucleotides, the CDR3 is TGTGCCAGCTCACCAAGAAGACAGGGTGGTGGGGCCAACGTCCTGACTTTC.

The V call is TRBV6-5, the J call TRBJ2-7, with 7 bases that match TRBD1. The CDR3 totals 16 residues. Germline trimming cut 0 bases from V and 1 base from J; bases unmatched to any gene: 6. The germline CDR1 and CDR2 sequences are MNHEY and SVGAGI. CDR3 amino acids: CASSYSIGGQSYEQYF. CDR3 coding DNA: TGTGCCAGCAGTTACTCGATTGGGGGACAGTCCTACGAGCAGTACTTC.

This chain joins TRBV13 and TRBJ1-6; D is ambiguous. There are 15 residues in the CDR3. Deletions cut 3 bases from V and 5 bases from J, with 11 bases between. CDR1 PRHDT and CDR2 FYEKMQ come from the germline V gene (reference sequence). CDR3 nucleotides: TGTGCCAGCAGCTTTGACCCGGGTAATAATTCACCCCTCCACTTT. Residues: CASSFDPGNNSPLHF.

The gene calls are TRBV5-4 and TRBJ1-3; D is uncertain. Trimming pared 0 bases from V and 0 bases from J, leaving 4 bases between. This CDR3 comprises 14 residues. Looked up from germline, CDR1 is SGHNT and CDR2 is YYREEE (reference sequence). In DNA, the CDR3 is TGTGCCAGCAGCTTGGCGGGCTCTGGAAACACCATATATTTT. This codes for CASSLAGSGNTIYF.

The V call is TRBV11-2, the J call TRBJ2-5; D is ambiguous. The germline V gene encodes CDR1 SGHAT and CDR2 FQNNGV. Between the trimmed V and J ends, which lost 1 base and 1 base, there was a span of 7 bases. The CDR3 is 14 residues long. CDR3 protein: CASSLVQRQETQYF. For the CDR3, the DNA is TGTGCCAGCAGCTTAGTCCAGCGCCAAGAGACCCAGTACTTC. The full variable domain, its missing parts supplied by reference TRBV11-2 and TRBJ2-5, is EAGVAQSPRYKIIEKRQSVAFWCNPISGHATLYWYQQILGQGPKLLIQFQNNGVVDDSQLPKDRFSAERLKGVDSTLKIQPAKLEDSAVYLCASSLVQRQETQYFGPGTRLLVL.

This clone was found a few times. This rearrangement joins TRBV5-1 to TRBJ2-7; possible D gene TRBD1, 5 bases. Germline V gene sequence: CDR1 SGHRS, CDR2 YFSETQ. V was cut by 5 bases and J by 1 base, with 13 bases left in between. The CDR3 length is 14 residues. For the CDR3, the DNA is TGCGCCAGCAGGCCCCAGGGATTATCCTACGAGCAGTACTTC. Translating gives CASRPQGLSYEQYF.

CDR3 protein: CASSPSGQDTDTQYF. CDR3 nucleotide sequence: TGTGCCAGCTCACCTTCAGGGCAGGACACAGATACGCAGTATTTT. The chain joins TRBV18 to TRBJ2-3; weak D call: TRBD1 (5 bases). V was cut by 3 bases and J by 2 bases, with 12 bases left in between. The germline CDR1 and CDR2 sequences are KGHSH and LQKENI. The CDR3 is 15 amino acids.

The gene calls are TRBV24-1 and TRBJ1-2; unclear D gene. The CDR3 has 13 residues. Between the trimmed V and J ends, which lost 7 bases and 6 bases, there was a span of 14 bases. Germline loops: CDR1 KGHDR, CDR2 SFDVKD. CDR3 DNA: TGTGCCACCAGAGCAAACGGAGCCGATGGCTACACCTTC. It specifies CATRANGADGYTF.

This clone appeared once. The chain is built from TRBV9 and TRBJ2-3, with 7 bases that match TRBD2. The trim removed 0 bases at V and 2 bases at J, leaving 6 bases unmatched. The CDR3 is 16 residues long. In germline, CDR1 is SGDLS, CDR2 YYNGEE. The chain's CDR3 is CASSVEVGRATDTQYF. The CDR3 coding sequence is TGTGCCAGCAGCGTAGAGGTTGGGAGGGCCACAGATACGCAGTATTTT. Together with reference TRBV9 and TRBJ2-3, the CDR3 gives the full variable domain: DSGVTQTPKHLITATGQRVTLRCSPRSGDLSVYWYQQSLDQGLQFLIQYYNGEERAKGNILERFSAQQFPDLHSELNLSSLELGDSALYFCASSVEVGRATDTQYFGPGTRLTVL.

The chain carries TRBV11-3 and TRBJ2-1; D not certain. V was clipped by 4 bases and J by 0 bases, with 4 bases between them. Germline-derived CDR1 and CDR2 are SGHNT and YENEEA. CDR3 size: 13 residues. The CDR3 spells CASSSLSYNEQFF. The DNA for the CDR3 is TGTGCCAGCAGCTCCCTCTCCTACAATGAGCAGTTCTTC.

The chain links TRBV19 to TRBJ1-2; D unclear. CDR1 is LNHDA and CDR2 is SQIVND in the germline V gene (reference sequence). This CDR3 has 15 amino acids. Trimming pared 3 bases from V and 0 bases from J, leaving 11 bases between. The CDR3 region has the DNA TGTGCCAGTAGTATCGCCTATATTACTAACTATGGCTACACCTTC. Translating it yields CASSIAYITNYGYTF.

V gene TRBV12-3 or TRBV12-4 combines with J gene TRBJ2-7; D remains ambiguous. V was shortened by 8 bases and J by 2 bases, with 7 bases between the two germline ends. The CDR3 has 11 residues. CDR3 in amino acids: CASGVAYEQYF. The CDR3 nucleotides are TGTGCCAGCGGGGTCGCCTACGAGCAGTACTTC.

This clone was picked up a small number of times. The rearrangement uses TRBV18 and TRBJ2-7; TRBD2 matches 12 bases. This CDR3 is built from 15 residues. The germline CDR1 and CDR2 sequences are KGHSH and LQKENI. With 6 bases clipped from V and 0 bases from J, the junction kept 3 bases outside the gene matches. CDR3 DNA sequence: TGTGCCAGCTCCCCGACTAGCGGGAGCTCCTACGAGCAGTACTTC. Translated, it gives CASSPTSGSSYEQYF.

The chain combines TRBV18 with TRBJ2-1, with 11 bases aligning to TRBD2. Germline assignment: CDR1 KGHSH and CDR2 LQKENI. There are 15 residues in the CDR3. Losses at the gene ends were 6 bases for V and 6 bases for J; bases not matched to a gene: 7. The CDR3: CASSPGTSGRNEQFF. The CDR3 coding sequence is TGTGCCAGCTCCCCTGGGACTAGCGGCCGCAATGAGCAGTTCTTC.

The chain is built from TRBV5-1 and TRBJ1-4, with D perhaps matching TRBD1 (6 bases). The CDR3 sequence is 16 residues long. V lost 0 bases, J lost 0 bases, and 9 bases lay in between. Germline V CDR1 and CDR2: SGHRS, YFSETQ. CDR3 in DNA: TGCGCCAGCAGCTTGGGACAGGCCGCAACTAATGAAAAACTGTTTTTT. This sequence encodes CASSLGQAATNEKLFF.

The chain carries TRBV18 and TRBJ1-2, with D maybe TRBD1 (6 bases). Germline V gene lookup returns CDR1 KGHSH and CDR2 LQKENI. CDR3 size: 13 residues. V was shortened by 3 bases and J by 4 bases, with 9 bases between the two germline ends. The CDR3 nucleotides are TGTGCCAGCTCACCGGACAGTCGCTATGGCTACACCTTC. This sequence encodes CASSPDSRYGYTF.

V gene TRBV10-3 combines with J gene TRBJ1-3; D unclear. The CDR3 spans 15 residues. Germline V CDR1 and CDR2: ENHRY, SYGVKD. V was cut by 6 bases and J by 2 bases, with 14 bases left in between. CDR3 nucleotides: TGTGCCATCAGAGGTTCGGGGAATGCTGGAAACACCATATATTTT. Amino acids: CAIRGSGNAGNTIYF.

The rearrangement joins TRBV7-2 to TRBJ2-3; TRBD2 matches at 7 bases. Trimming at V came to 5 bases and at J to 6 bases, leaving 11 bases not matched to a gene. This CDR3 has 15 residues. Germline CDR1 SGHTA, CDR2 FQGNSA. The CDR3, as DNA: TGTGCCAGCAGCCCTGGGGCCCGGGGAGGGGATACGCAGTATTTT. Translation: CASSPGARGGDTQYF.

This chain joins TRBV10-3 and TRBJ2-3; D possibly corresponds to TRBD2 (5 bases). CDR1 and CDR2 (germline): ENHRY, SYGVKD. The germline V and J ends were trimmed by 8 bases and 2 bases, with 20 bases remaining between them. This CDR3 has 16 residues. CDR3 region: CAIGLVSTGLTDTQYF. The CDR3 bases are TGTGCCATCGGACTGGTTTCGACTGGTCTCACAGATACGCAGTATTTT.

The chain recombines TRBV19 with TRBJ2-7; possibly TRBD1 or TRBD2 for D (5 bases each). V lost 4 bases and J lost 3, with 16 bases in between. Germline V gene data show CDR1 as LNHDA and CDR2 as SQIVND (reference sequence). This CDR3 is built from 15 residues. The CDR3 is CASSTSWVGVYEQYF. DNA of the CDR3: TGTGCCAGTAGTACTTCCTGGGTGGGGGTCTACGAGCAGTACTTC.

This clone showed up just a few times. V usage is TRBV3-1 (or the pseudogene TRBV3-2) and J usage is TRBJ2-1, with D unresolved. Germline V gene data show CDR1 as LGHDT and CDR2 as YNNKEL (reference sequence). This CDR3 spans 17 amino acids. Trimming removed 0 bases from V and 0 bases from J, with 12 bases in between. DNA for the CDR3: TGTGCCAGCAGCCAAGATCAAGCAGGTAGCTCCTACAATGAGCAGTTCTTC. It translates to CASSQDQAGSSYNEQFF.